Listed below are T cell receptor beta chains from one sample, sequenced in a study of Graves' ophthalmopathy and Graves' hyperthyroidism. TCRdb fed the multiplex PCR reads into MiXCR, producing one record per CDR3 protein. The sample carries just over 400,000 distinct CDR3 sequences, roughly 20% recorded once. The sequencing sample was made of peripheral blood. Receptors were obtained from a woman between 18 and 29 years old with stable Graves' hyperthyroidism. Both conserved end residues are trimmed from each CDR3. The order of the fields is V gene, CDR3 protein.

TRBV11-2	ASSAVAGRETQY
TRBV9	ASGMGTGAGELF
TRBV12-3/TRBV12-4	ASSFRDRGHGYT
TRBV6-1	ASSTSGTETWGYT
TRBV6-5	ASTYGRTEAF
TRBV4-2	ASSRYLDSRNTIY
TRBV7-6	ASSFAATYEQY
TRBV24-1	ATSDSTRGNTEAF
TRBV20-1	SARPQPPPSGTSEQY
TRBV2	ASSVYSVGNSPLH
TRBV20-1	SARGGGTSYEQY
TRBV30	AWGKSSNQPQH
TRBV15	ATSREGVSGNTIY
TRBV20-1	SASSTSGKLSYEQY
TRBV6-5	ASSYTTGQSFYGYT
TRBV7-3	ASSLTFQETQY
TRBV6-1	ASSPYAASNSPLH
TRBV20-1	SAKLTGRNEQY
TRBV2	ASRVGSYGYT